This T cell receptor (beta chain) was found in a study of T cell clusters in autoimmune cytopenias. Study-wide results and caveats: Functional roles of the in silico T cell clusters still await experimental validation. Primary autoimmune cytopenia patients appeared to lack physiological T cell clusters present in healthy donors.

TRB amplification used approximately 250 ng of peripheral blood genomic DNA. The V gene's germline CDR1 is KGHDR and CDR2 SFDVKD. The CDR3 consists of 14 residues. In terms of frequency, this clonotype is medium-sized. The target antigen is unknown. TRB rearrangements were amplified by touch-down multiplex PCR with mixed TRB-A/B primers. From the multiplex PCR reads, TCRdb lists one entry per CDR3 protein and no DNA. This sample's table has thousands of distinct CDR3 sequences. The chain combines TRBV24-1 with TRBJ2-7; checking the TCRdb D call of TRBD1 is not possible without DNA. Sequencing was carried out using peripheral blood. The source of this sequence is a human donor with an autoimmune cytopenia or autoimmune hepatitis (not recorded which). Here the CDR3 reads CATSDWDKTYEQYF.